The entry below gives a single TCR beta chain sequence along with its context. The sample is drawn from a study of CD8 T cells in ankylosing spondylitis. TCRdb re-called the 5' RACE reads with MiXCR, one entry per CDR3 protein. The repertoire holds about 130,000 distinct CDR3 sequences, with about an eighth as singletons. Per germline, CDR1 DFQATT and CDR2 SNEGSKA (reference sequence). V trimming: 5 bases; J trimming: 5 bases; junction bases outside the gene matches: 17. The CDR3 totals 16 residues. The sequenced sample was blood, either unsorted or a sorted T cell fraction (not recorded which). The source is a female donor with ankylosing spondylitis or in good health (not recorded which). This chain joins TRBV20-1 and TRBJ2-5; 7 bases map to TRBD2. CDR3 in amino acids: CSAGPLVAGVGETQYF. CDR3 in DNA: TGCAGTGCTGGTCCTTTGGTCGCGGGGGTAGGGGAGACCCAGTACTTC.